These T cell receptor beta chains were read from a single sample in a study of technical replicates of blood from a handful of donors. The assay was immunoSEQ multiplex PCR, and TCRdb's table has in-frame clones only and misses some. This sample has some 70,000 clones; approximately 90% occur once, and the top ten carry 4.5% to 5%. The sequenced sample consisted of PBMCs. These TCRs come from a human donor in good health. Some clones in this sample may be carry-over from other donors' samples. Each CDR3 is given with its conserved first and last residue. The D gene is left open where the match is weak. Clone sizes are given selectively: once, few, many, or a class where the clone is expanded.

>.|TRBV5-1|.|TRBJ2-1
TGCGCCAGCAGCCGACTAGAGTCCTACAATGAGCAGTTCTTC
CASSRLESYNEQFF
>.|TRBV6-5|.|TRBJ2-7
TGTGCCAGCAGTTACTCGGGCAACTGGTACGAGCAGTACTTC
CASSYSGNWYEQYF
>.|TRBV19|.|TRBJ2-3
TGTGCCAGTAGTCTCCAGGACTCAGCCACAGATACGCAGTATTTT
CASSLQDSATDTQYF
>.|TRBV6-1|TRBD2|TRBJ2-1
TGTGCCAGCAGTCCCGGGACTAGCGACAATGAGCAGTTCTTC
CASSPGTSDNEQFF
>.|TRBV14|.|TRBJ2-7
TGTGCCAGCAGCTACGGACACGGGTTCTCCTACGAGCAGTACTTC
CASSYGHGFSYEQYF
>.|TRBV6-1|TRBD1|TRBJ1-2
TGTGCCAGCAGTTCTACAGGGGGGACTAACTATGGCTACACCTTC
CASSSTGGTNYGYTF
>.|TRBV7-2|TRBD2|TRBJ2-3
TGTGCCAGCAGCTCAAGGAGGCCGGGGGGGGCAGATACGCAGTATTTT
CASSSRRPGGADTQYF
>.|TRBV23-1|.|TRBJ2-5
TGCGCCAGCAGTCCCACGGGGAAACAAGAGACCCAGTACTTC
CASSPTGKQETQYF
>.|TRBV6-5|.|TRBJ2-7
TGTGCCAGCAGTTACTCGTACGGGTCCAACGAGCAGTACTTC
CASSYSYGSNEQYF
>few|TRBV18|.|TRBJ2-7
TGTGCCAGCTCACCACGAGGGTTTCCGGGAAGTCCCTACGAGCAGTACTTC
CASSPRGFPGSPYEQYF
>once|TRBV21-1|.|TRBJ2-7
TGTGCCAGCAGCAAAAAAGGACAGGGGGCTCACGAGCAGTACTTC
CASSKKGQGAHEQYF
>.|TRBV2|.|TRBJ1-4
TGTGCCAGCAGTGAGGGGCGAACCTTTGCAACTAATGAAAAACTGTTTTTT
CASSEGRTFATNEKLFF
>.|TRBV5-1|TRBD1|TRBJ1-1
TGCGCCAGCAACCTAGGGGGCGCGAGGACTGAAGCTTTCTTT
CASNLGGARTEAFF
>.|TRBV28|.|TRBJ1-5
TGTGCCAGCAGTTTATGGCAGGGCCGCAATCAGCCCCAGCATTTT
CASSLWQGRNQPQHF
>.|TRBV4-3|.|TRBJ1-2
TGCGCCAGCAGCCAAGGACCAAGCGCGACAGTGACTGACTATGGCTACACCTTC
CASSQGPSATVTDYGYTF
>.|TRBV2|.|TRBJ2-1
TGTGCCAGCAGCCCGTACAATGAGCAGTTCTTC
CASSPYNEQFF
>.|TRBV2|.|TRBJ2-1
TGTGCCAGCAAGACAGGAGGCAGCTCCTACAATGAGCAGTTCTTC
CASKTGGSSYNEQFF
>.|TRBV7-3|.|TRBJ1-2
TGTGCCAGCAGCCGGAGTTATGGCTACACCTTC
CASSRSYGYTF
>.|TRBV2|.|TRBJ2-3
TGTGCCGGCCGAATACAGGGATTCACAGATACGCAGTATTTT
CAGRIQGFTDTQYF
>.|TRBV10-3|TRBD2|TRBJ2-7
TGTGCCATCCAGACCCCTAGCGGGAGGGCCGAGCAGTACTTC
CAIQTPSGRAEQYF
>once|TRBV30|.|TRBJ2-2
TGTGCCTGGAGCTTGGAGCAGGGGAGAACCGGGGAGCTGTTTTTT
CAWSLEQGRTGELFF
>.|TRBV7-9|.|TRBJ1-2
TGTGCCAGCAGCCCCCTGTCGGGGGGCAACTATGGCTACACCTTC
CASSPLSGGNYGYTF
>once|TRBV14|.|TRBJ2-7
TGTGCCAGCAGCCAGAACAGGGTCGAGCAGTACTTC
CASSQNRVEQYF
>.|TRBV5-8|.|TRBJ1-5
TGTGCCAGCAGCCCGCGGAACGGGGGTGGCAATCAGCCCCAGCATTTT
CASSPRNGGGNQPQHF
>.|TRBV6-4|.|TRBJ1-1
TGTGCCAGCAGAACCACAGGGATGAACACTGAAGCTTTCTTT
CASRTTGMNTEAFF
>.|TRBV6-5|TRBD1|TRBJ1-1
TGTGCCAGCAGTTACGGGACAGTAATGAACACTGAAGCTTTCTTT
CASSYGTVMNTEAFF
>once|TRBV19|TRBD2|TRBJ2-1
TGTGCCAGTAGTATGATTAGCGGGAGGGCCGGTGAGCAGTTCTTC
CASSMISGRAGEQFF
>.|TRBV14|TRBD1|TRBJ1-1
TGTGCCAGCAGCCGCCGACAGGGGCCAATGAGGATGAACACTGAAGCTTTCTTT
CASSRRQGPMRMNTEAFF
>.|TRBV6-1|.|TRBJ1-1
TGTGCCAGCATGTACAGGGTGGGGAACACTGAAGCTTTCTTT
CASMYRVGNTEAFF
>.|TRBV14|.|TRBJ2-7
TGTGCCAGCAGGTTACAGGCGGGACGGCAGTACTTC
CASRLQAGRQYF
>.|TRBV27|.|TRBJ2-1
TGTGCCAGCAGTTCCCGCCCCGGCTCGGGTCTTGGCGATGAGCAGTTCTTC
CASSSRPGSGLGDEQFF
>once|TRBV10-3|.|TRBJ2-1
TGTGCCATCAGTGAAAGGCGGGTCGACACCGGGTTCTTC
CAISERRVDTGFF
>.|TRBV6-5|.|TRBJ1-5
TGTGCCAGCAGTTCAGGCAATCAGCCCCAGCATTTT
CASSSGNQPQHF
>few|TRBV6-4|.|TRBJ1-1
TGTGCCAGCAGCTACAATTTAGCACAGGCGGACACTGAAGCTTTCTTT
CASSYNLAQADTEAFF
>.|TRBV7-9|TRBD2|TRBJ2-7
TGTGCCAGCAGCTTACCGGGGGGGACTTACGAGCAGTACTTC
CASSLPGGTYEQYF
>.|TRBV7-2|.|TRBJ1-2
TGTGCCAGCAGCTTGGGGCCCGTTAACTATGGCTACACCTTC
CASSLGPVNYGYTF
>.|TRBV6-5|.|TRBJ1-2
TGTGCCAGCAGTTACTCAACGGGGCAGGGGTTCTATGGCTACACCTTC
CASSYSTGQGFYGYTF
>.|TRBV7-2|TRBD1|TRBJ2-1
TGTGCCAGCAGCTTGAGGACAGGGAGCTCCTACAATGAGCAGTTCTTC
CASSLRTGSSYNEQFF
>.|TRBV2|.|TRBJ2-4
TGTGCCAGCAGGGGGGGGGCTCGTAGTTTGAACATTCAGTACTTC
CASRGGARSLNIQYF
>few|TRBV2|.|TRBJ1-6
TGTGCCAGCAGCCCCCTGGGGGGGGGCGTCAATAATTCACCCCTCCACTTT
CASSPLGGGVNNSPLHF
>.|TRBV25-1|.|TRBJ1-2
TGTGCCAGCACCGCGAACTATGGCTACACCTTC
CASTANYGYTF
>once|TRBV7-3|TRBD2|TRBJ2-2
TGTGCCAGCAGCCCTAGCGGGGGGGCGTCCGGGGAGCTGTTTTTT
CASSPSGGASGELFF
>.|TRBV7-2|TRBD1|TRBJ1-3
TGTGCCAGCAGCTTAGATAGGGGGCGAACCATATATTTT
CASSLDRGRTIYF
>once|TRBV5-8|.|TRBJ2-5
TGTGCCAGCAGCTTGGCAGGCCGGGAGACCCAGTACTTC
CASSLAGRETQYF
>.|TRBV6-6|.|TRBJ1-1
TGTGCCAGCAGTCTTCCAGGAAACACTGAAGCTTTCTTT
CASSLPGNTEAFF
>.|TRBV6-5|TRBD1|TRBJ2-2
TGTGCCAGCAGAGGGACAGGGCGGAACACCGGGGAGCTGTTTTTT
CASRGTGRNTGELFF
>.|TRBV15|.|TRBJ1-1
TGTGCCACCAGCAGAGAAGGGGTGGTGGCTTTCTTT
CATSREGVVAFF
>.|TRBV7-2|TRBD1|TRBJ1-4
TGTGCCAGCAGCTTACCGGGACAGGGTGAGGAAAAACTGTTTTTT
CASSLPGQGEEKLFF
>.|TRBV30|TRBD2|TRBJ2-5
TGTGCCTGGAGGTCTGCGGGGGGGCGGGAGACCCAGTACTTC
CAWRSAGGRETQYF
>.|TRBV5-1|.|TRBJ1-1
TGCGCCAGCAGCTTGCTTAGTATGAACACTGAAGCTTTCTTT
CASSLLSMNTEAFF
>.|TRBV20-1|.|TRBJ1-2
TGCAGCCCTACAACGGGGGGGGGCTACACCTTC
CSPTTGGGYTF
>.|TRBV29-1|.|TRBJ1-1
TGCAGCGGGGGGGAGGGGCGGAGCACTGAAGCTTTCTTT
CSGGEGRSTEAFF
>.|TRBV19|.|TRBJ1-2
TGTGCCAGTAGGAGTACAGGGTCCAACTATGGCTACACCTTC
CASRSTGSNYGYTF
>.|TRBV2|.|TRBJ1-5
TGTGCCAGCAGTGGGCAGGCGCGAGAGCCCCAGCATTTT
CASSGQAREPQHF
>.|TRBV18|TRBD2|TRBJ2-5
TGTGCCAGCTCACTACGGACTAGCGGGGGTTCAGAGACCCAGTACTTC
CASSLRTSGGSETQYF
>.|TRBV28|TRBD2|TRBJ2-7
TGTGCCAGCAGCCGAAGCGGGAGGGCCTACGAGCAGTACTTC
CASSRSGRAYEQYF
>once|TRBV11-1|.|TRBJ2-7
TGTGCCAGCAGCTTCAGCCCCAATACAGGAACCTACGAGCAGTACTTC
CASSFSPNTGTYEQYF